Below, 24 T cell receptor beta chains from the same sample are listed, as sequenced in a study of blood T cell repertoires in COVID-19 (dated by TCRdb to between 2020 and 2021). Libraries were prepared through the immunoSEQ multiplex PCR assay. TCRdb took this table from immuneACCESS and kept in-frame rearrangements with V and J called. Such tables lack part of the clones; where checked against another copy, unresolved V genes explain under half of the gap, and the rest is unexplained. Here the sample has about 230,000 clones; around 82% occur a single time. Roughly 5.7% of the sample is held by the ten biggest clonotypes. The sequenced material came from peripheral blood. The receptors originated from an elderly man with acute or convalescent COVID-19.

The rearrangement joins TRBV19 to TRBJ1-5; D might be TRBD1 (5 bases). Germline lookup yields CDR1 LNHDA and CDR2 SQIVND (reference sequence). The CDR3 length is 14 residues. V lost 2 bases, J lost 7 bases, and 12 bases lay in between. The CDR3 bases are TGTGCCAGTAGTATATCAGGGTTGAACCAGCCCCAGCATTTT. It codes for CASSISGLNQPQHF. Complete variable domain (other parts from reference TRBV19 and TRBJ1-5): DGGITQSPKYLFRKEGQNVTLSCEQNLNHDAMYWYRQDPGQGLRLIYYSQIVNDFQKGDIAEGYSVSREKKESFPLTVTSAQKNPTAFYLCASSISGLNQPQHFGDGTRLSIL.

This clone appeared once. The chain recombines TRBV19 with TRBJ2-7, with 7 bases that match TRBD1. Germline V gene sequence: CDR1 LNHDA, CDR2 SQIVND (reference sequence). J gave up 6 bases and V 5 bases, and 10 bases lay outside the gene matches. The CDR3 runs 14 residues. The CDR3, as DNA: TGTGCCAGTAGTCCGACAGGGTTTGGTGGCGAGCAGTACTTC. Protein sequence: CASSPTGFGGEQYF.

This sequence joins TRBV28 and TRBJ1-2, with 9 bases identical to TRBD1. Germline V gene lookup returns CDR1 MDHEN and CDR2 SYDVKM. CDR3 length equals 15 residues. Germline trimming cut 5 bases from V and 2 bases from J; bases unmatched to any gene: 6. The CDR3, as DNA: TGTGCCAGCAGTACCCAAACAGGGGGCAACTATGGCTACACCTTC. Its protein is CASSTQTGGNYGYTF.

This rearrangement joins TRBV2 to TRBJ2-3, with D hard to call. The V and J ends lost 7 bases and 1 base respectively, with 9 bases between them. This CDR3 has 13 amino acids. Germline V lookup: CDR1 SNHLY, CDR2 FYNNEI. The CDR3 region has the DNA TGTGCCAGCAAGATCACGGGCACAGATACGCAGTATTTT. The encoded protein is CASKITGTDTQYF.

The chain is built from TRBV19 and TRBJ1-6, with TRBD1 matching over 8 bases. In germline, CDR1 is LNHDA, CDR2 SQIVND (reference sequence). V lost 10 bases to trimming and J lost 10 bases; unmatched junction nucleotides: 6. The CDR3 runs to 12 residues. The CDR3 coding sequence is TGTGCCACCTCGACAGGGGTATCACCCCTCCACTTT. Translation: CATSTGVSPLHF.

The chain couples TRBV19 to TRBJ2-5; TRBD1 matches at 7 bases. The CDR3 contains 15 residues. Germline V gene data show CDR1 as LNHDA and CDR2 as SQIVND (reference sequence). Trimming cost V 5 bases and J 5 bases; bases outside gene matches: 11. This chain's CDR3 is CASSENRQGRETQYF. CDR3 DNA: TGTGCCAGTAGTGAGAACCGACAGGGAAGGGAGACCCAGTACTTC.

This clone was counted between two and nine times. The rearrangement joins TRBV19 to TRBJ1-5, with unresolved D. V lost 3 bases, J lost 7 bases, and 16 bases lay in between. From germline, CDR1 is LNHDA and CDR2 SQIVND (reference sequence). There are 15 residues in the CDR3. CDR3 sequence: CASSMNSLLGQPQHF. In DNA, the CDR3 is TGTGCCAGTAGTATGAACAGCCTACTAGGACAGCCCCAGCATTTT.

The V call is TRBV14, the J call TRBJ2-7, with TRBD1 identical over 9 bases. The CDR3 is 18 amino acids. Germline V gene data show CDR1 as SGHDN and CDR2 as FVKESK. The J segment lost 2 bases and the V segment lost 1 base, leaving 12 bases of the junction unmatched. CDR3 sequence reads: CASSQVFSSGTGTYEQYF. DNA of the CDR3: TGTGCCAGCAGCCAAGTCTTTTCCTCAGGGACAGGGACCTACGAGCAGTACTTC.

CDR3 amino acids: CASSSLQGFENIQYF. For the CDR3, the DNA is TGTGCCAGCAGTTCACTACAGGGGTTCGAAAACATTCAGTACTTC. V is TRBV27 and J is TRBJ2-4, with 7 bases matching TRBD1. The V segment lost 4 bases and the J segment 5 bases; nucleotides outside the gene matches: 8. The length of the CDR3 is 15 residues. The germline gives CDR1 MNHEY, CDR2 SMNVEV (reference sequence).

CDR3 DNA sequence: TGTGCCAGCAGACTCGGGACTAGCAGAAACAATGAGCAGTTCTTC. It is translated as CASRLGTSRNNEQFF. The chain uses TRBV2 and TRBJ2-1, with 9 bases identical to TRBD2. Per germline, CDR1 SNHLY and CDR2 FYNNEI. V dropped 6 bases and J dropped 5; count of bases not matched to a gene: 8. This CDR3 has 15 residues.

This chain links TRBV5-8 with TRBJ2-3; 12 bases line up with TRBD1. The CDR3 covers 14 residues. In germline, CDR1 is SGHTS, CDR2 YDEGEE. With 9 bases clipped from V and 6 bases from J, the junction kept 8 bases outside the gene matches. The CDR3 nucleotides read TGTGCCACGATTCGGGACAGGGGGCTTGATACGCAGTATTTT. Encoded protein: CATIRDRGLDTQYF.

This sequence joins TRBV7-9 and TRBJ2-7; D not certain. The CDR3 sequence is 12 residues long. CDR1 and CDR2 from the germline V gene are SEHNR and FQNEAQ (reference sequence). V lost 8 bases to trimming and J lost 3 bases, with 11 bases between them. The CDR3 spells CASSRLSYEQYF. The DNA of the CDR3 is TGTGCCAGCTCTAGGTTGAGCTACGAGCAGTACTTC.

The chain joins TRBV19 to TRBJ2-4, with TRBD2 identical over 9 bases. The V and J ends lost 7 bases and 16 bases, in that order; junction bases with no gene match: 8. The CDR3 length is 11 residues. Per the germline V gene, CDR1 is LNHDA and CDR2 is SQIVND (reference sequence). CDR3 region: CASKAGTSSYF. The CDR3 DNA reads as TGTGCCAGTAAGGCCGGGACTAGCTCATACTTC.

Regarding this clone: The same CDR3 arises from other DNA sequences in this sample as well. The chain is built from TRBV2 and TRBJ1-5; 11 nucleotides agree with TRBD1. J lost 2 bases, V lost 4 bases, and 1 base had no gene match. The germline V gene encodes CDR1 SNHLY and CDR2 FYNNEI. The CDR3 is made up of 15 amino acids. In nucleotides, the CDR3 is TGTGCCAGCAGTGGGACAGGGGGCCGCAATCAGCCCCAGCATTTT. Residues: CASSGTGGRNQPQHF.

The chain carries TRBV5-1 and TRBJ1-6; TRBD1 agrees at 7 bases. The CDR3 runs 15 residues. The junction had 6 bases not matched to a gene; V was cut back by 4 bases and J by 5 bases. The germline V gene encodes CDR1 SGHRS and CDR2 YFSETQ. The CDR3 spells CASSRQGFDNSPLHF. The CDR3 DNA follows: TGCGCCAGCAGCCGACAGGGCTTCGATAATTCACCCCTCCACTTT.

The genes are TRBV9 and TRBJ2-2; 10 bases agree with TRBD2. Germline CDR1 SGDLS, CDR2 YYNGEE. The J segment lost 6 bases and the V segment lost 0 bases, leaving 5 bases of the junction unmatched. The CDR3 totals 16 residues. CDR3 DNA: TGTGCCAGCAGCGTAGACCTAGCGGGAGTCCCCGGGGAGCTGTTTTTT. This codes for CASSVDLAGVPGELFF.

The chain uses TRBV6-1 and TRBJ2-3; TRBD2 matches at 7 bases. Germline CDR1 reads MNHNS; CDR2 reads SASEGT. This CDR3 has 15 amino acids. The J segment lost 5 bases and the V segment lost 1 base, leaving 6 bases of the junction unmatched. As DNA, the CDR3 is TGTGCCAGCAGTGAAGGGGGCGGGGGAGGAGATACGCAGTATTTT. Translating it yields CASSEGGGGGDTQYF.

Here the CDR3 DNA reads TGTGCCAGCAGTGAAGGACTAGCGGGGGGAAATACGCAGTATTTT. Translating it yields CASSEGLAGGNTQYF. V usage is TRBV6-4 and J usage is TRBJ2-3; 14 bases match TRBD2. CDR1 is MRHNA and CDR2 is SNTAGT in the germline V gene. The CDR3 length is 15 residues. The trim removed 3 bases at V and 7 bases at J, leaving 3 bases unmatched.

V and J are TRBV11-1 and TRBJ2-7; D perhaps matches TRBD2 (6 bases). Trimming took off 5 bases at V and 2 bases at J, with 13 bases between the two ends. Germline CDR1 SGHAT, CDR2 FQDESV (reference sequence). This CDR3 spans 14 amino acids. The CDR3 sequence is CASSPVGGPYEQYF. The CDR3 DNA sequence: TGTGCCAGCAGCCCGGTGGGGGGACCCTACGAGCAGTACTTC.

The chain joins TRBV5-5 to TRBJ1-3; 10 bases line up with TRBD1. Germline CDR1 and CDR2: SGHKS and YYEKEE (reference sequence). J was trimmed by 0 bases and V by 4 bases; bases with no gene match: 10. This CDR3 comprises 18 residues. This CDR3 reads CASSPPGTGAISGNTIYF. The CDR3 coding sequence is TGTGCCAGCAGCCCCCCGGGGACAGGGGCAATCTCTGGAAACACCATATATTTT.

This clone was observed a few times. In DNA, the CDR3 is TGTGCCAGTTCTGACAGTGGCGCTTCACCCCTCCACTTT. Protein product: CASSDSGASPLHF. The rearrangement links TRBV3-1 (or the pseudogene TRBV3-2) to TRBJ1-6; TRBD1 is a possible D gene (5 bases). V lost 9 bases and J lost 9, with 15 bases in between. The CDR3 contains 13 residues. CDR1 and CDR2 from the germline V gene are LGHDT and YNNKEL (reference sequence).

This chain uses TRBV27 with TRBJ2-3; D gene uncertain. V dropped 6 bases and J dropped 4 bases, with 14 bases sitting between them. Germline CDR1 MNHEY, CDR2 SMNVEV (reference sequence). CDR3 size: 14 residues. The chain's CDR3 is CASSRPGVSDTQYF. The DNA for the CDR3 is TGTGCCAGCAGCCGCCCCGGAGTTTCAGATACGCAGTATTTT.

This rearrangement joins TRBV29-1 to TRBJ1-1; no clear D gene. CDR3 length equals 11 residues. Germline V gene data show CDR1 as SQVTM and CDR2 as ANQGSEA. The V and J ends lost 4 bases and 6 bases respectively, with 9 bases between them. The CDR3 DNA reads TGCAGCGTTGTGGGGAGCGCTGAAGCTTTCTTT. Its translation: CSVVGSAEAFF.

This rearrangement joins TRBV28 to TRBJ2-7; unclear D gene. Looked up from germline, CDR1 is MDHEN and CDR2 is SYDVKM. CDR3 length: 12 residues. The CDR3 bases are TGTGCGATCAGTCCTTTTGAGTACGAGCAGTACTTC. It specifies CAISPFEYEQYF.